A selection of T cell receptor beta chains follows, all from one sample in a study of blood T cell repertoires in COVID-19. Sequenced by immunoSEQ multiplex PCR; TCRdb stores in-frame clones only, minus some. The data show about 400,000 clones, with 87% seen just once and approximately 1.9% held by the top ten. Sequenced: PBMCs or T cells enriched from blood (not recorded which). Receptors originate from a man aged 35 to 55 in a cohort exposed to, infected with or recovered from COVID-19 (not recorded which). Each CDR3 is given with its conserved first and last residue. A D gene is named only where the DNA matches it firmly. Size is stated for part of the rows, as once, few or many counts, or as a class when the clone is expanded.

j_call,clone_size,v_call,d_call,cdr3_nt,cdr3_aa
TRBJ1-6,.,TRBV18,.,TGTGCCAGCTCACCGGACAGAAATTCACCCCTCCACTTT,CASSPDRNSPLHF
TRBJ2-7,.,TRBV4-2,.,TGTGCCAGCAGCCAAGAAACGGCTAGCGCCAAATACGAGCAGTACTTC,CASSQETASAKYEQYF
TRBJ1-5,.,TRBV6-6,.,TGTGCCAGCAGTTACCTCCAGGGCAATCAGCCCCAGCATTTT,CASSYLQGNQPQHF
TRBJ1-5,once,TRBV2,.,TGTGCCAGCGGGACACAGAATCAGCCCCAGCATTTT,CASGTQNQPQHF
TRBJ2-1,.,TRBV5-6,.,TGTGCCAGCAGCTTGGGGGCCAGCTCCTACAATGAGCAGTTCTTC,CASSLGASSYNEQFF
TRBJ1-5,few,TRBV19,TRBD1,TGTGCCACCTCCGGGACAGGGGGCAATCAGCCCCAGCATTTT,CATSGTGGNQPQHF
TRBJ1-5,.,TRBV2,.,TGTGCCAGCAGTGAACAAGACAGCAGAAATCAGCCCCAGCATTTT,CASSEQDSRNQPQHF
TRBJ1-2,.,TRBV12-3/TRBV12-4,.,TGTGCCAGCACTACTTACAGGGATGGCTACACCTTC,CASTTYRDGYTF
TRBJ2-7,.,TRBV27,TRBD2,TGTGCCAGCATAGCGGGAGGGGGTGAGCAGTACTTC,CASIAGGGEQYF
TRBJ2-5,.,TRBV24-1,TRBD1,TGTGCCACCAGTGATGGGACAGACGTAACCCAGTACTTC,CATSDGTDVTQYF
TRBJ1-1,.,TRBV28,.,TGTGCCAGCAGTTTCCTGACTCCCATGAACACTGAAGCTTTCTTT,CASSFLTPMNTEAFF
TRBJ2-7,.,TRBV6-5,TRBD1,TGTGCCATAACGACAGGGGGCGCGTACGAGCAGTACTTC,CAITTGGAYEQYF
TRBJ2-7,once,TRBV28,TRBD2,TGTGCCAGCAGTCAAAGCGGGAGTGGGGTCGGGTACGAGCAGTACTTC,CASSQSGSGVGYEQYF
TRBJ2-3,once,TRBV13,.,TGTGCCAGCAGCTTGGTGGTAGCAGATACGCAGTATTTT,CASSLVVADTQYF
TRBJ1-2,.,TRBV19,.,TGTGCCAGTAGTATCCGCAGGGTCGACTATGGCTACACCTTC,CASSIRRVDYGYTF
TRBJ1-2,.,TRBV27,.,TGTGCCAGCAGTTTATCAGCCCACTATGGCTACACCTTC,CASSLSAHYGYTF
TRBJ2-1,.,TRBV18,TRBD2,TGTGCCAGCTCACCACCGGGAGGGTACAATGAGCAGTTCTTC,CASSPPGGYNEQFF
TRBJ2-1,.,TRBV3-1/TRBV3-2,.,TGTGCCAGCAGCCAAGCTCAGGCTTCCTACAATGAGCAGTTCTTC,CASSQAQASYNEQFF
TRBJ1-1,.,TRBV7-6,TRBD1,TGTGCCAGCAGCCCGCGGACAGGTCTGAACACTGAAGCTTTCTTT,CASSPRTGLNTEAFF
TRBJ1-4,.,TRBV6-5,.,TGTGCCAGCAGTTACCCGACAGGCGGTAGCGAAAAACTGTTTTTT,CASSYPTGGSEKLFF
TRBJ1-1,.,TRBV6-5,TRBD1,TGTGCCAGCAGTAACCCGGACAGGTATGGTGAAGCTTTCTTT,CASSNPDRYGEAFF
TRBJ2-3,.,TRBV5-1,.,TGCGCCAGCAGCTTGCCGAACAGCCCCGGGGGTACGCAGTATTTT,CASSLPNSPGGTQYF
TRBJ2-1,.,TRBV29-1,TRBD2,TGCAGCGTCGGGAGGGACACCACCACTATATTTGGGTACAATGAGCAGTTCTTC,CSVGRDTTTIFGYNEQFF
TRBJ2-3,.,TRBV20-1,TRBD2,TGCAGTGCTAGTAAAACTAGCGGGGGCGCAGATACGCAGTATTTT,CSASKTSGGADTQYF
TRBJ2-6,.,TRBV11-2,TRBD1,TGTGCCAGCAGCATCGGGACAGCCGGGGCCAACGTCCTGACTTTC,CASSIGTAGANVLTF
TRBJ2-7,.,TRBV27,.,TGTGCCAGCAGTTCCGACGGGTCTACCTACGAGCAGTACTTC,CASSSDGSTYEQYF
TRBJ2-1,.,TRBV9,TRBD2,TGTGCCAGCAGCGTAGCTACAGGAGCGGGAGGGCCAGGGGAGCAGTTCTTC,CASSVATGAGGPGEQFF
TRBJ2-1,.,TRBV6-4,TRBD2,TGTGCCAGCAGCAGACTAGCGGGAGGTGGGTACAATGAGCAGTTCTTC,CASSRLAGGGYNEQFF
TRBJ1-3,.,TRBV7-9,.,TGTGCCAGCAGCCCGCCGGGGCAGGGGCTCAACACCATATATTTT,CASSPPGQGLNTIYF
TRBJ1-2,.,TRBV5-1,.,TGCGCCAGCAGCCAAACAACCAACTATGGCTACACCTTC,CASSQTTNYGYTF
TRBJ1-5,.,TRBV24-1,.,TGTGCCACCAGGGACTGGAATCAGCCCCAGCATTTT,CATRDWNQPQHF
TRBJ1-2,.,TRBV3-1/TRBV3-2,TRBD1,TGTGCCAGCAGCCCAGGGGGCAACTATGGCTACACCTTC,CASSPGGNYGYTF
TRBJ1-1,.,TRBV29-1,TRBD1,TGCAGCGCGGTGGGGGGACAGGGGGAGACTGAAGCTTTCTTT,CSAVGGQGETEAFF
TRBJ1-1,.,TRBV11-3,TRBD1,TGTGCCAGCAGCACCGGGACAGCCAGGGAAGCTTTCTTT,CASSTGTAREAFF
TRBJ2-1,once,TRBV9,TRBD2,TGTGCCAGCAGCGTAAGCGGGAGCTACAATGAGCAGTTCTTC,CASSVSGSYNEQFF
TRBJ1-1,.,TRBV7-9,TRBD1,TGTGCCAGCAGCCCTGGACAGGGAGCGGCTTTCTTT,CASSPGQGAAFF
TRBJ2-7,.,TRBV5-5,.,TGTGCCAGCAGCTTAGCGACAGACCGACGGTACGAGCAGTACTTC,CASSLATDRRYEQYF
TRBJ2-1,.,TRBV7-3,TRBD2,TGTGCCAGCAGCTTAAGTTGGCGGGAGGGGGCTGAGCAGTTCTTC,CASSLSWREGAEQFF
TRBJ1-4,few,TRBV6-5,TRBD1,TGTGCCAGCAGTTACTCGACAGGGTTTGGTGAAAAACTGTTTTTT,CASSYSTGFGEKLFF
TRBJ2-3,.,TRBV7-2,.,TGTGCCAGCAGCTTAGCGGGACTCCCGGATACGCAGTATTTT,CASSLAGLPDTQYF
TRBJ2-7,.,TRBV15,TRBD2,TGTGCCACCAGCAGAGACCTAGCGGGAGGGTGGGAGCAGTACTTC,CATSRDLAGGWEQYF
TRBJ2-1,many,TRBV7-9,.,TGTGCCAGCAGCTTAGAAAGCATATATGAGCAGTTCTTC,CASSLESIYEQFF
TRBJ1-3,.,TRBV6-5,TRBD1,TGTGCCAGCAGTTACTCGAGGTCAGGGGGATACACCATATATTTT,CASSYSRSGGYTIYF
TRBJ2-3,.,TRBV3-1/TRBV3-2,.,TGTGCCAGCAGAAGCCGGGACTCCACAGATACGCAGTATTTT,CASRSRDSTDTQYF
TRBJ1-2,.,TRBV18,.,TGTGCCAGCTCACCAGGGCAGCCCCAGAACTATGGCTACACCTTC,CASSPGQPQNYGYTF
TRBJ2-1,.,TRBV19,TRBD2,TGTGCCAGTAGTCCAACCACTAGCGGGGGTTACAATGAGCAGTTCTTC,CASSPTTSGGYNEQFF
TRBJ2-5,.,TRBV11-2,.,TGTGCCAGCAGCTTAGATGCAGGAGAGACCCAGTACTTC,CASSLDAGETQYF
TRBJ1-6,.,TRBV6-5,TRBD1,TGTGCCAGCAAACAGGGGCCATATAATTCACCCCTCCACTTT,CASKQGPYNSPLHF
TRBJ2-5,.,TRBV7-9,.,TGTGCCAGCAGCCCGACCAGCGACCCAATCCAAGAGACCCAGTACTTC,CASSPTSDPIQETQYF
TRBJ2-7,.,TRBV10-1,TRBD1,TGCGCCAGCAGTGAACCGGGACAGGGGGTGGACGAGCAGTACTTC,CASSEPGQGVDEQYF